What follows are 17 T cell receptor beta chains derived from one specimen sequenced in a study of CD8 T cells in Susac syndrome. The RNA, about 0.45 to 1 ug, was put through reverse transcription using random hexamers. MiXCR, run by TCRdb on the immunoSEQ multiplex PCR reads, gives a single entry per CDR3 protein. The sample comprises some 130,000 distinct CDR3 sequences, approximately 95% of which are singletons, and about 0.18% rests with the top ten. The sample taken for sequencing was CD8+ T cells from PBMCs. All receptors derive from a human donor with Susac syndrome.

The chain combines TRBV27 with TRBJ2-7; perhaps TRBD1 as D (6 bases). Germline-derived CDR1 and CDR2 are MNHEY and SMNVEV (reference sequence). Trimming shortened V by 7 bases and J by 3 bases, and 16 bases separated the two germline ends. This CDR3 is built from 14 residues. CDR3 residues: CASKTVGHLYEQYF. The CDR3 bases are TGTGCCAGCAAAACCGTGGGACACCTCTACGAGCAGTACTTC.

The rearrangement joins TRBV5-8 to TRBJ2-1; perhaps TRBD1 as D (6 bases). Trimming cost V 0 bases and J 0 bases, with 7 bases left between them. The CDR3 runs 15 residues. Germline loops: CDR1 SGHTS, CDR2 YDEGEE. The CDR3 nucleotides are TGTGCCAGCAGCTTGGGACAGGACTCCTACAATGAGCAGTTCTTC. Its protein is CASSLGQDSYNEQFF. Full variable domain (missing parts from reference TRBV5-8 and TRBJ2-1): EAGVTQSPTHLIKTRGQQATLRCSPISGHTSVYWYQQALGLGLQFLLWYDEGEERNRGNFPPRFSGRQFPNYSSELNVNALELEDSALYLCASSLGQDSYNEQFFGPGTRLTVL.

This chain joins TRBV7-6 and TRBJ1-2; perhaps TRBD1 as D (5 bases). Trimming pared 4 bases from V and 3 bases from J, leaving 15 bases between. Germline V gene data show CDR1 as SGHVS and CDR2 as FNYEAQ. The CDR3 extends over 15 amino acids. CDR3 loop: CASSSQGGEDYGYTF. CDR3 nucleotides: TGTGCCAGCAGCTCCCAGGGAGGGGAGGACTATGGCTACACCTTC.

The genes are TRBV12-3 or TRBV12-4 and TRBJ2-1; 9 nucleotides match TRBD2. V shed 3 bases, J shed 8 bases, and the junction held 5 bases outside the gene matches. The CDR3 has 14 amino acids. DNA for the CDR3: TGTGCCAGCAGTTTCGCGGGAGGGACCGATGAGCAGTTCTTC. Translating gives CASSFAGGTDEQFF.

The chain uses TRBV29-1 and TRBJ2-2; TRBD2 matches 7 bases. Per the germline V gene, CDR1 is SQVTM and CDR2 is ANQGSEA. This CDR3 has 16 amino acids. The V gene end was trimmed by 2 bases and the J gene end by 6 bases; junction bases not matched to a gene: 12. The CDR3 DNA is TGCAGCGTTGAACCCTGGGGGAGGGGAGTGCCCGGGGAGCTGTTTTTT. Its protein product is CSVEPWGRGVPGELFF.

As DNA, the CDR3 is TGTGCCGAGGGAGGGGGTAGGTCCTACGAGCAGTACTTC. Translation: CAEGGGRSYEQYF. The rearrangement joins TRBV28 to TRBJ2-7; D might be TRBD2 (7 bases). Germline CDR1 MDHEN, CDR2 SYDVKM. V gave up 11 bases and J gave up 1 base, with 15 bases separating them. This CDR3 contains 13 residues.

This sequence joins TRBV24-1 and TRBJ2-3; D is possibly TRBD1 (5 bases). V was shortened by 3 bases and J by 1 base, with 13 bases between the two germline ends. The CDR3 runs 16 residues. Germline V gene data show CDR1 as KGHDR and CDR2 as SFDVKD. This CDR3 reads CATSDGATRGTDTQYF. The CDR3 DNA is TGTGCCACCAGTGATGGGGCCACAAGGGGCACAGATACGCAGTATTTT.

The chain has TRBV27 and TRBJ2-7, with D maybe TRBD2 (5 bases). Germline V gene data show CDR1 as MNHEY and CDR2 as SMNVEV (reference sequence). This CDR3 spans 12 amino acids. V gave up 6 bases and J gave up 4 bases, with 10 bases separating them. CDR3 sequence: CASRGVWYEQYF. CDR3 DNA sequence: TGTGCCAGCAGGGGAGTTTGGTACGAGCAGTACTTC.

The chain carries TRBV9 and TRBJ2-4; 8 bases align to TRBD1. Germline V gene sequence: CDR1 SGDLS, CDR2 YYNGEE. This CDR3 contains 17 residues. V lost 3 bases to trimming and J lost 1 base; unmatched junction nucleotides: 9. CDR3 in DNA: TGTGCCAGCAGCGACTCAGGGGGCATGAGTGCCAAAAACATTCAGTACTTC. Translated: CASSDSGGMSAKNIQYF. The variable domain in full, with the rest retrieved from reference TRBV9 and TRBJ2-4, is DSGVTQTPKHLITATGQRVTLRCSPRSGDLSVYWYQQSLDQGLQFLIQYYNGEERAKGNILERFSAQQFPDLHSELNLSSLELGDSALYFCASSDSGGMSAKNIQYFGAGTRLSVL.

The chain has TRBV7-6 and TRBJ2-1; 10 bases are a match to TRBD1. The V gene's germline CDR1 is SGHVS and CDR2 FNYEAQ. This CDR3 has 17 amino acids. With V trimmed by 1 base and J by 4 bases, 7 bases remained unmatched. DNA of the CDR3: TGTGCCAGCAGCTTAGGGACGGGACAGGGGTCGTACAATGAGCAGTTCTTC. Translating it yields CASSLGTGQGSYNEQFF.

The V call is TRBV27, the J call TRBJ2-7; D possibly matches TRBD1 or TRBD2 (5 bases each). Trimming removed 10 bases from V and 7 bases from J, with 23 bases in between. CDR1 is MNHEY, CDR2 SMNVEV, per germline (reference sequence). The length of the CDR3 is 14 residues. CDR3 sequence (DNA): TGTGCCACGACCACCGGGACCGGGCTCGGAGAGCAGTACTTC. It yields the protein CATTTGTGLGEQYF.

The chain recombines TRBV4-1 with TRBJ2-1; TRBD2 aligns across 11 bases. Germline-derived CDR1 and CDR2 are MGHRA and YSYEKL. The CDR3 totals 16 residues. V gave up 1 base and J gave up 6 bases; unmatched junction bases: 5. CDR3 sequence: CASSQASLAGGNEQFF. The DNA of the CDR3 is TGCGCCAGCAGCCAAGCAAGCCTAGCGGGAGGCAATGAGCAGTTCTTC.

The chain employs TRBV5-6 and TRBJ1-1; the D gene is possibly TRBD1 (6 bases). Germline V gene data show CDR1 as SGHDT and CDR2 as YYEEEE. Trimming stripped 0 bases from V and 2 bases from J, with 14 bases between. The CDR3 has 16 residues. The CDR3 sequence: CASSLEGHSVNTEAFF. Written as DNA, the CDR3 is TGTGCCAGCAGCTTGGAGGGACATTCGGTTAACACTGAAGCTTTCTTT.

J is TRBJ1-4 and V is TRBV12-3 or TRBV12-4, with a tentative D call TRBD1 (6 bases). Between the trimmed V and J ends, which lost 6 bases and 5 bases, there was a span of 13 bases. The CDR3 is 14 residues long. The CDR3 reads CASSPYRDNEKLFF. In nucleotides, the CDR3 is TGTGCCAGCAGCCCCTACAGGGACAATGAAAAACTGTTTTTT.

J is TRBJ2-7 and V is TRBV24-1, with a tentative D call TRBD2 (5 bases). The germline V gene has CDR1 KGHDR and CDR2 SFDVKD. CDR3 length: 14 amino acids. Trimming left V 0 bases short and J 7 bases short, with 12 bases between. The CDR3 region has the DNA TGTGCCACCAGTGATTTGAGCGCCGGGGAGGAGCAGTACTTC. Translating it yields CATSDLSAGEEQYF.

The rearrangement joins TRBV6-5 to TRBJ2-7; TRBD2 is a possible D gene (5 bases). The germline V and J ends were trimmed by 4 bases and 0 bases, with 16 bases remaining between them. CDR3 length equals 16 residues. Germline V gene lookup returns CDR1 MNHEY and CDR2 SVGAGI. The CDR3 DNA sequence: TGTGCCAGCAGTTTCACGGCGAGCGGAAGCTCCTACGAGCAGTACTTC. This sequence encodes CASSFTASGSSYEQYF.

V gene TRBV12-5 combines with J gene TRBJ1-5; D remains ambiguous. There are 12 residues in the CDR3. Germline CDR1 reads LGHNT; CDR2 reads FRNRAP. Deletions cut 1 base from V and 6 bases from J, with 4 bases between. CDR3 loop: CASGLGGQPQHF. The CDR3 coding sequence is TGTGCTAGTGGTTTGGGTGGTCAGCCCCAGCATTTT.